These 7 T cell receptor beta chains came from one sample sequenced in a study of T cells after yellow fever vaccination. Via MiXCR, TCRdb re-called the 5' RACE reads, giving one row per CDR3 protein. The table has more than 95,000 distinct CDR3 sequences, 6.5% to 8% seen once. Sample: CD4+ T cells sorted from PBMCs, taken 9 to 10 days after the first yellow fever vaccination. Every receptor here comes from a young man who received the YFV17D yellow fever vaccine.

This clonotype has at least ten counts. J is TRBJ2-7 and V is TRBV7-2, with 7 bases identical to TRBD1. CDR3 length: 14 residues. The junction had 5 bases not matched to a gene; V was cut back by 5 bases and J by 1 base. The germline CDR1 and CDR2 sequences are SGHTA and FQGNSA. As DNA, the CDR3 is TGTGCCAGCAGCCTACAGGGGCTGTCCTACGAGCAGTACGTC. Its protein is CASSLQGLSYEQYV.

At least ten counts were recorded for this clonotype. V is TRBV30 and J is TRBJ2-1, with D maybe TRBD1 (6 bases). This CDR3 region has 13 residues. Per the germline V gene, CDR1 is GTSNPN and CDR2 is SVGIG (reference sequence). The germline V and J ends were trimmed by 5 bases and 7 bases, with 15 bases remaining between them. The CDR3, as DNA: TGTGCCTGGGGGCTAGGGGGTATGAATGAGCAGTTCTTC. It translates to CAWGLGGMNEQFF.

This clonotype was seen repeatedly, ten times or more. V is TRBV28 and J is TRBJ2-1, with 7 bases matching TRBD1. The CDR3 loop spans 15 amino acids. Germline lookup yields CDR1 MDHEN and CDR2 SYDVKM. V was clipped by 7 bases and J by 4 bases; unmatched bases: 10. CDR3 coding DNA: TGTGCCAGCACCAACCTCGGGACAGCTTACAATGAGCAGTTCTTC. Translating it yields CASTNLGTAYNEQFF.

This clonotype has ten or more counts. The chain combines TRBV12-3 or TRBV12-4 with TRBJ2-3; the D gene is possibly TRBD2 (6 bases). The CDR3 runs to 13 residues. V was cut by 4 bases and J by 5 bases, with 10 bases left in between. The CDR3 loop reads CASSSRGEDTQYF. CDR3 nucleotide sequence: TGTGCCAGCAGTTCGCGGGGTGAAGATACGCAGTATTTT.

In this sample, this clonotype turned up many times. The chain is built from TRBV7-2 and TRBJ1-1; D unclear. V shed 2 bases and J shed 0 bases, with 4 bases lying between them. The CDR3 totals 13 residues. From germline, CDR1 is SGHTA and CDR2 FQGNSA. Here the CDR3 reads CASSLQMNTEAFF. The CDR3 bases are TGTGCCAGCAGCTTACAAATGAACACTGAAGCTTTCTTT.

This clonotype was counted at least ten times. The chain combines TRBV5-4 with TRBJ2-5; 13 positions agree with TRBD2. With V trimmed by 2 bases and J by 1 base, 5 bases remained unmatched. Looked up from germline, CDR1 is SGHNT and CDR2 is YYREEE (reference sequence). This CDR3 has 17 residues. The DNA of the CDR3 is TGTGCCAGCAGCTTTGGACTAGCGGGGGCCTCCCAAGAGACCCAGTACTTC. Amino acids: CASSFGLAGASQETQYF.

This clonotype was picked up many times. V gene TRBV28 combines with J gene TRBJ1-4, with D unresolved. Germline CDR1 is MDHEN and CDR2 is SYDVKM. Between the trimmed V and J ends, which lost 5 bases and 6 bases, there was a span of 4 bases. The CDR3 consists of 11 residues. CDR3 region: CASSVHEKLFF. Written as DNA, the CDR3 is TGTGCCAGCAGTGTCCATGAAAAACTGTTTTTT.